The following is a T cell receptor beta chain sequence with its context. Its antigen remains unidentified. Germline CDR1 is SGHVS and CDR2 is FNYEAQ. This CDR3 has 13 residues. Trimming took 4 bases from V and 5 from J; bases not matched to a gene: 4. Measured with immunoSEQ multiplex PCR; TCRdb has only the in-frame clones, and not every one. The data contain around 62,000 clones, around 87% of them singletons. The sample is drawn from a study of OX40 agonist ivuxolimab in advanced cancers. For the study at large: Prior checkpoint blockade (anti-PD-1, anti-PD-L1 or anti-CTLA-4) was permitted; 40% had it. Study-wide points: At 0.1 to 3.0 mg/kg, CD4+ and CD8+ blood T cells expanded clonally by week 6.

The receptor was isolated from an adult with an advanced solid tumor such as melanoma, head and neck, liver or kidney cancer. The rearrangement links TRBV7-6 to TRBJ2-5, with 7 bases that match TRBD1. Sequences were derived from CD4+ or CD8+ T cells sorted from blood, sampled in a trial of the OX40 agonist ivuxolimab. This CDR3 is CASSSQGVETQYF. The DNA for the CDR3 is TGTGCCAGCAGCTCTCAGGGGGTTGAGACCCAGTACTTC.